This T cell receptor (beta chain) was observed in a study of blood T cell repertoires in COVID-19. Study as a whole: Whether acute or convalescent, the COVID-19 samples came from the United States, Italy and Spain. T cells, B-cell-depleted T cells, or PBMCs supplied cDNA or gDNA.

As handled by the study authors: Estimates of nucleated cell counts were drawn from the amplification of reference gene primers. The repertoire was sequenced with immunoSEQ multiplex PCR; TCRdb's copy has only in-frame clones and lacks some. V, J and clone size were drawn from that table, and D and trimming were deduced from the DNA. The sample includes about 250,000 clones, about 91% of them seen just once. CDR1 and CDR2 (germline): SEHNR, FQNEAQ (reference sequence). The V and J ends lost 1 base and 6 bases respectively, with 6 bases between them. CDR3 size: 12 residues. Source material: peripheral blood. The chain couples TRBV7-9 to TRBJ1-2; D not resolved. The clonotype was recovered from a man older than 75 with acute or convalescent COVID-19. The CDR3 DNA follows: TGTGCCAGCAGCTTAGAGCGACATGGCTACACCTTC. This gives the protein CASSLERHGYTF.